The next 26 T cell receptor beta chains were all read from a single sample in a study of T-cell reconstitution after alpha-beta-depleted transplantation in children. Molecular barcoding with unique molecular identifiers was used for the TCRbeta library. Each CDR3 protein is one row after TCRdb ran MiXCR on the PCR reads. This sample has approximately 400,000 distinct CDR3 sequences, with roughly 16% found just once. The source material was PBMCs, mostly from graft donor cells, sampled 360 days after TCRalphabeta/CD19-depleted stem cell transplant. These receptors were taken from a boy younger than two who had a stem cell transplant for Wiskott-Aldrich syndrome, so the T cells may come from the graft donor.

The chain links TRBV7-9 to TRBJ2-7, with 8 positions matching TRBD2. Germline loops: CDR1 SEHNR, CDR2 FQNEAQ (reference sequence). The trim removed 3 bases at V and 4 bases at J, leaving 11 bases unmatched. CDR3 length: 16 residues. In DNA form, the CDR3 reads TGTGCCAGCAGCTTGGGTAATAGCGGGGCGCTATACGAGCAGTACTTC. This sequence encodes CASSLGNSGALYEQYF.

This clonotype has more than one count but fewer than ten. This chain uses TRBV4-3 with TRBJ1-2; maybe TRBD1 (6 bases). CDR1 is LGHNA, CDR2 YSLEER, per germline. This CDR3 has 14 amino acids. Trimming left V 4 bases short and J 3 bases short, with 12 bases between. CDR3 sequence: CASSLRTDYYGYTF. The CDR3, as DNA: TGCGCCAGCAGCCTTCGGACAGACTACTATGGCTACACCTTC.

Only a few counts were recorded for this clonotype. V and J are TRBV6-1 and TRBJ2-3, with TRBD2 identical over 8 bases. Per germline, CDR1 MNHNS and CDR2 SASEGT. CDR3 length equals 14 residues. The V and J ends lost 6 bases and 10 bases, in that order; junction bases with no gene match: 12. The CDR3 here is CASRLAVPKSAQYF. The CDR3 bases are TGTGCCAGCAGACTAGCGGTGCCGAAGTCGGCGCAGTATTTT.

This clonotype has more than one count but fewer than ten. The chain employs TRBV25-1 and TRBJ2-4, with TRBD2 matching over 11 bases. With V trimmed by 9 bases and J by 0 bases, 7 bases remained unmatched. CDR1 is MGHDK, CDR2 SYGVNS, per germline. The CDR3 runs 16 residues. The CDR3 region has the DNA TGTGCCAGTAGCGGGAGGGACGGGGTAGCCAAAAACATTCAGTACTTC. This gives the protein CASSGRDGVAKNIQYF.

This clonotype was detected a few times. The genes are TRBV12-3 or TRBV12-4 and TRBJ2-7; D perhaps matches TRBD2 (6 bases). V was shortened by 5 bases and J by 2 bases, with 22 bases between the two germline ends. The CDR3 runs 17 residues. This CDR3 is CASSRRTPGRLTYEQYF. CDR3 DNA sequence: TGTGCCAGCAGTCGAAGAACCCCCGGGAGACTGACCTACGAGCAGTACTTC.

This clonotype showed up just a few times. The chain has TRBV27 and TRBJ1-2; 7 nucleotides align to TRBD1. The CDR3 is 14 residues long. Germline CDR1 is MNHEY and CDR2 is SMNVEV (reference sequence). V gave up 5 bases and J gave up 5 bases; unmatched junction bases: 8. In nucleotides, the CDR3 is TGTGCCAGCAGTGGGGACAGTCGTCTTTATGGCTACACCTTC. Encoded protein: CASSGDSRLYGYTF.

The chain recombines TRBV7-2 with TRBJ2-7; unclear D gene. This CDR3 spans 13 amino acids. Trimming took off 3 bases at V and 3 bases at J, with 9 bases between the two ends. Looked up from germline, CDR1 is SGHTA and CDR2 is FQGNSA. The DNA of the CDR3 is TGTGCCAGCAGCTTTACAGTGTTCTACGAGCAGTACTTC. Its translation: CASSFTVFYEQYF.

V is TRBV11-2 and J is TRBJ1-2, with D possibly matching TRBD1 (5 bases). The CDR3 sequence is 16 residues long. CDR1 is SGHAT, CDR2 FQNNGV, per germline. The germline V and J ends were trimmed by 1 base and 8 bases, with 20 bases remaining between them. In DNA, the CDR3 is TGTGCCAGCAGCTTAGCAGCGGGCGCGAAGCGGGACGGCTACACCTTC. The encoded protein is CASSLAAGAKRDGYTF.

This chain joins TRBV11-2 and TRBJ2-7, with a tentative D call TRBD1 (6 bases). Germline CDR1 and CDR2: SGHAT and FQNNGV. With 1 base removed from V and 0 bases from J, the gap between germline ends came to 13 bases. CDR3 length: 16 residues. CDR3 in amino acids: CASSLAGTIPSYEQYF. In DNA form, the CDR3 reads TGTGCCAGCAGCTTAGCCGGGACAATTCCCTCCTACGAGCAGTACTTC. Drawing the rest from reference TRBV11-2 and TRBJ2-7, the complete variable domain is EAGVAQSPRYKIIEKRQSVAFWCNPISGHATLYWYQQILGQGPKLLIQFQNNGVVDDSQLPKDRFSAERLKGVDSTLKIQPAKLEDSAVYLCASSLAGTIPSYEQYFGPGTRLTVT.

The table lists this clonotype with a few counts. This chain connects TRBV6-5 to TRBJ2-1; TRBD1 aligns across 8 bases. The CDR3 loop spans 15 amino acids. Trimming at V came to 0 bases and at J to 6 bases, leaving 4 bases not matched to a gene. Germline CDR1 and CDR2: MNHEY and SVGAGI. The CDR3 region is CASSYSGQVFNEQFF. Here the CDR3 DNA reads TGTGCCAGCAGTTACTCGGGACAGGTGTTCAATGAGCAGTTCTTC.

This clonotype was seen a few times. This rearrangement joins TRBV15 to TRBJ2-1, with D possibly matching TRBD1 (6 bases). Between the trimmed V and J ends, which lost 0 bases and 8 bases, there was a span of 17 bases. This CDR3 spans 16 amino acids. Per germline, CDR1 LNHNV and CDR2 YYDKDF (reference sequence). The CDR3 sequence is CATSRDQVWGRYEQFF. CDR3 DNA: TGTGCCACCAGCAGAGATCAAGTGTGGGGGCGTTATGAGCAGTTCTTC.

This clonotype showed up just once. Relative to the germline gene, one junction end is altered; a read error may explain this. CDR3 residues: CATSHGLAGAFSYEQYF. CDR3 nucleotides: TGTGCCACCAGCCATGGACTAGCGGGGGCCTTCTCCTACGAGCAGTACTTC. This chain uses TRBV3-1 with TRBJ2-7, with 13 bases that match TRBD2. CDR3 size: 17 residues. In germline, CDR1 is LGHDT, CDR2 YNNKEL (reference sequence).

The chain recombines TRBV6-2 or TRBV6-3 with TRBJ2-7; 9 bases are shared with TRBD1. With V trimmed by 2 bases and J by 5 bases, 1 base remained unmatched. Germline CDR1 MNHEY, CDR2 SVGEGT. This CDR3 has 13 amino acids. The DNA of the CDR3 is TGTGCCAGCAGTTACGGACAGGGGCACGAGCAGTACTTC. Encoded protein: CASSYGQGHEQYF.

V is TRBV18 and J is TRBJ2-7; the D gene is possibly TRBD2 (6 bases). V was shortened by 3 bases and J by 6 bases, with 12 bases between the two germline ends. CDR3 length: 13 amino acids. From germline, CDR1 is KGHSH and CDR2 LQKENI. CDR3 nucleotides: TGTGCCAGCTCACCGGTTTTGGGGGGCGAGCAGTACTTC. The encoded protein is CASSPVLGGEQYF.

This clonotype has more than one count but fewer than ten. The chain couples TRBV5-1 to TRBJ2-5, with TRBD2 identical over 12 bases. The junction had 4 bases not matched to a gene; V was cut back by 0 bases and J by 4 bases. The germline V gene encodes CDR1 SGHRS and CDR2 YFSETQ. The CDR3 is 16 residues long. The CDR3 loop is CASSLDGGLAGETQYF. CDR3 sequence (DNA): TGCGCCAGCAGCTTGGACGGGGGACTAGCGGGAGAGACCCAGTACTTC.

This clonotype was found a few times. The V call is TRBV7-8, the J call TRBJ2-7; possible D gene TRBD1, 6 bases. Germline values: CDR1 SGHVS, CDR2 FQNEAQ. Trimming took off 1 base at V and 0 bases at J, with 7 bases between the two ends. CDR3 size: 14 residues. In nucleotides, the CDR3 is TGTGCCAGCAGCTTAGACAGGGTCTCCTACGAGCAGTACTTC. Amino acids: CASSLDRVSYEQYF. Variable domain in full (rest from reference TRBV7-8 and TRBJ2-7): GAGVSQSPRYKVAKRGQDVALRCDPISGHVSLFWYQQALGQGPEFLTYFQNEAQLDKSGLPSDRFFAERPEGSVSTLKIQRTQQEDSAVYLCASSLDRVSYEQYFGPGTRLTVT.

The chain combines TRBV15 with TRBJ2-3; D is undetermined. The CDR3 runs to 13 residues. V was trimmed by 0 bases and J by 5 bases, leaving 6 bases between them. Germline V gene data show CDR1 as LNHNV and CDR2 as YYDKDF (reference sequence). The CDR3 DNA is TGTGCCACCAGCAGAGAAGAGTTAGATACGCAGTATTTT. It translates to CATSREELDTQYF.

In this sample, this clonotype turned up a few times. CDR3 sequence reads: CASRRDRGVMETQYF. In DNA, the CDR3 is TGCGCCAGCAGACGGGACAGGGGCGTGATGGAGACCCAGTACTTC. This chain links TRBV5-1 with TRBJ2-5; 10 bases align to TRBD1. There are 15 residues in the CDR3. V lost 5 bases and J lost 5; bases outside the gene matches: 9. In germline, CDR1 is SGHRS, CDR2 YFSETQ.

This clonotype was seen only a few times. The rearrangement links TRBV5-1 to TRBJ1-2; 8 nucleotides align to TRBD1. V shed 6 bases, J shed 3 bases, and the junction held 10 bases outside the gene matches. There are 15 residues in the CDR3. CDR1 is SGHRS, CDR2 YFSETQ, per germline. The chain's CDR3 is CASKRTGSTDYGYTF. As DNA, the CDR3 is TGCGCCAGCAAGCGGACAGGGAGTACGGACTATGGCTACACCTTC.

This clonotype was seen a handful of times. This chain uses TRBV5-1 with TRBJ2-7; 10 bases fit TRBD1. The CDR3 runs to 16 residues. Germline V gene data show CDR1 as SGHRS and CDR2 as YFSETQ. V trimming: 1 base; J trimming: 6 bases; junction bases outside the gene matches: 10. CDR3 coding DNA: TGCGCCAGCAGCTTGTCCCGGGGACAGGGGATCCTCGAGCAGTACTTC. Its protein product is CASSLSRGQGILEQYF.

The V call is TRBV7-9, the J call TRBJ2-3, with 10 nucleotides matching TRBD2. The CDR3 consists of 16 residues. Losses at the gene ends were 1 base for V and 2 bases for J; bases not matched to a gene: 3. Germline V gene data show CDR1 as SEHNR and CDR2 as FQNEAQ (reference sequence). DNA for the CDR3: TGTGCCAGCAGCTTAGTGACTAGCGGGTTCACAGATACGCAGTATTTT. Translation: CASSLVTSGFTDTQYF.

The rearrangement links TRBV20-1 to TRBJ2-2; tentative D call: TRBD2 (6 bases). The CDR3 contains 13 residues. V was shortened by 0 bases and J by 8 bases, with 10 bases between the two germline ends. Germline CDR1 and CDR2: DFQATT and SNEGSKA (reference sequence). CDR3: CSARDRLAGELFF. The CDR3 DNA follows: TGCAGTGCTAGAGATAGGCTAGCGGGGGAGCTGTTTTTT.

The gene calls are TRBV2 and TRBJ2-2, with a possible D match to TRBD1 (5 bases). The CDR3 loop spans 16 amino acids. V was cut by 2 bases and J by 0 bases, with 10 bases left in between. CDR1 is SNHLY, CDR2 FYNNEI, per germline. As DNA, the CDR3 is TGTGCCAGCAGTGAATGGGGCGGTTCGAACACCGGGGAGCTGTTTTTT. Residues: CASSEWGGSNTGELFF.

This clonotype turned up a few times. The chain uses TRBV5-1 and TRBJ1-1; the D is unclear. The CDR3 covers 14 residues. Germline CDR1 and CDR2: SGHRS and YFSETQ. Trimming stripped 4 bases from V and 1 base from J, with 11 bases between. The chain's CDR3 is CASSPIGRNTEAFF. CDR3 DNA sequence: TGCGCCAGCAGCCCGATAGGGAGGAACACTGAAGCTTTCTTT. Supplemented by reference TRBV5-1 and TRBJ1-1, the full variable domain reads KAGVTQTPRYLIKTRGQQVTLSCSPISGHRSVSWYQQTPGQGLQFLFEYFSETQRNKGNFPGRFSGRQFSNSRSEMNVSTLELGDSALYLCASSPIGRNTEAFFGQGTRLTVV.

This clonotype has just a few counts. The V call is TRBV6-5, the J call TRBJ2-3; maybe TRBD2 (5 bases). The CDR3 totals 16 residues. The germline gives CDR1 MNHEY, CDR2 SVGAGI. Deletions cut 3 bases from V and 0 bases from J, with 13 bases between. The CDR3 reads CASSYRDYRSTDTQYF. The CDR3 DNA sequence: TGTGCCAGCAGTTATCGCGACTATCGTAGCACAGATACGCAGTATTTT.

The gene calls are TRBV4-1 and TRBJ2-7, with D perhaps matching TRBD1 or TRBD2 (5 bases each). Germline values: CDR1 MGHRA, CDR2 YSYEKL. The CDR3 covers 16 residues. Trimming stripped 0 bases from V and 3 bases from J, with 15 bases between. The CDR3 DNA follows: TGCGCCAGCAGCCAAGATCCCTTGGGGGAATTCTACGAGCAGTACTTC. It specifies CASSQDPLGEFYEQYF.